This T cell receptor (beta chain) emerged from a study of blood T cells in healthy people across ages. Points from the study as a whole: TCR beta diversity per million T cells fell roughly linearly with age.

CDR3 size: 17 residues. Per the germline V gene, CDR1 is SEHNR and CDR2 is FQNEAQ (reference sequence). With V trimmed by 4 bases and J by 2 bases, 10 bases remained unmatched. Alongside a J-beta primer mix, a sample-barcoded 5' primer served in a second PCR lasting about 7 to 11 cycles. TCRdb fed the 5' RACE reads into MiXCR, producing one record per CDR3 protein. The sample gives over a million distinct CDR3 sequences, almost 60% of which show up once; 5.5% to 8% is in the top ten. A note on this clonotype: Its antigen remains unknown.

This sequence was found in a man aged 18-30 years in good health. Sequencing used blood. The rearrangement uses TRBV7-9 and TRBJ2-3; 9 bases match TRBD2. CDR3 nucleotides: TGTGCCAGCAGCTCGAGCGGGGGGAGAAGGGTCACAGATACGCAGTATTTT. Translated, it gives CASSSSGGRRVTDTQYF.